This TCR beta chain was sequenced for a study of T cell repertoires in cytomegalovirus infection. Study at large: Signatures in public TCR beta sequences pointed to both CMV infection and matching HLA type. Study-wide findings and caveats: The ex vivo response was dominated by HLA-C-restricted CMV-specific TCR beta clonotypes. Carriers of CMV and the relevant HLA type were discriminated by public TCR beta frequency.

There are a few counts of this clonotype. Its target is unknown. V was cut by 0 bases and J by 8 bases, with 11 bases left in between. CDR1 SGHDT and CDR2 YYEEEE come from the germline V gene. The CDR3 has 13 residues. TCRdb passed the reads through MiXCR, listing each CDR3 protein once. The table has some 400,000 distinct CDR3 sequences, around a sixth seen once; the top ten hold 7.5% to 9.5%. Sequenced sample: PBMCs. This sequence joins TRBV5-6 and TRBJ1-2; D unclear. The sequence came from a human donor in good health (CMV status not recorded). Some clones in this sample may be carry-over from other donors' samples. The CDR3, as DNA: TGTGCCAGCAGCTTGGTACTGGGTAGAGGCTACACCTTC. The encoded protein is CASSLVLGRGYTF.